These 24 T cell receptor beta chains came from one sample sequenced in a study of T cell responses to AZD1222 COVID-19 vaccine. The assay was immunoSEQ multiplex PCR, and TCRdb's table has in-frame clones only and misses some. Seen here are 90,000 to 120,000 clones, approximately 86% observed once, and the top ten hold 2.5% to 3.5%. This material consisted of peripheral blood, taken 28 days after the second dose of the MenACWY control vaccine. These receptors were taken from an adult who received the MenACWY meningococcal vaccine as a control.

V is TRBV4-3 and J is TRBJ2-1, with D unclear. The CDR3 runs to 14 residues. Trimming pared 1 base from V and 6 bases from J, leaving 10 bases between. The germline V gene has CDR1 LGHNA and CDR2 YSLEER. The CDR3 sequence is CASSQGLMVNEQFF. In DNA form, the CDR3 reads TGCGCCAGCAGCCAAGGGCTAATGGTCAATGAGCAGTTCTTC.

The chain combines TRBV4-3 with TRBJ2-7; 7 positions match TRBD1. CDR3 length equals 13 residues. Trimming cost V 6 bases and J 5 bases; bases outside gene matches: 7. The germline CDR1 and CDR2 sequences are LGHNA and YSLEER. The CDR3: CASRHRGGNEQYF. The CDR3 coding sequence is TGCGCCAGCAGACACAGGGGTGGGAACGAGCAGTACTTC.

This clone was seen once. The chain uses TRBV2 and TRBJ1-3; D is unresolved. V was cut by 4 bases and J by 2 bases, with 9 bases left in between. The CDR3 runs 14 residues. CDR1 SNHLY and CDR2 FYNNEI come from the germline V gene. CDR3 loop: CASSAKGTGNTIYF. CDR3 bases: TGTGCCAGCAGTGCTAAGGGCACTGGAAACACCATATATTTT.

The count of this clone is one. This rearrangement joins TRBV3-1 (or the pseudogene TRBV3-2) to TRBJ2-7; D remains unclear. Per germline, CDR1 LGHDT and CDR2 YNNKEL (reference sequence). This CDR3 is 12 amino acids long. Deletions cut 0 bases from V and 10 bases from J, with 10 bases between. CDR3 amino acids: CASSQDGGHQYF. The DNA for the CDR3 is TGTGCCAGCAGCCAAGACGGCGGCCACCAGTACTTC.

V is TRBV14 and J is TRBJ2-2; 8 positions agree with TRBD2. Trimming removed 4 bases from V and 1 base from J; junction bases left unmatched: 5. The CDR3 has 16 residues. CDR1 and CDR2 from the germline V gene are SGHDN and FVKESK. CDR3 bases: TGTGCCAGCAGCCGAGGTAGCGGGGTGAACACCGGGGAGCTGTTTTTT. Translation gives CASSRGSGVNTGELFF.

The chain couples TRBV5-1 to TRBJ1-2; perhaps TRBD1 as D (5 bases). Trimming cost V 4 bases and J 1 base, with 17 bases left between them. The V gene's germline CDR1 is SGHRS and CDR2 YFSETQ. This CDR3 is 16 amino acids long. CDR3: CASSPNLGRDNYGYTF. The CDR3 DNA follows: TGCGCCAGCAGCCCCAATTTGGGGCGCGATAACTATGGCTACACCTTC.

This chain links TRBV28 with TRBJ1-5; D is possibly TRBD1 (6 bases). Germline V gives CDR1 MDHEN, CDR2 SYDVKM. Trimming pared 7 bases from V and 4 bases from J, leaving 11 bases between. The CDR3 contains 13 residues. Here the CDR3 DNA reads TGTGCCAGCATCAGAGGGGGAAATCAGCCCCAGCATTTT. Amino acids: CASIRGGNQPQHF.

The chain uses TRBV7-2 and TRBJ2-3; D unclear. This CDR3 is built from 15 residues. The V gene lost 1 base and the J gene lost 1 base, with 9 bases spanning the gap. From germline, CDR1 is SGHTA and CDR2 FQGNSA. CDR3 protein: CASSLEHSRTDTQYF. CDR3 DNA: TGTGCCAGCAGCTTAGAGCACTCACGCACAGATACGCAGTATTTT.

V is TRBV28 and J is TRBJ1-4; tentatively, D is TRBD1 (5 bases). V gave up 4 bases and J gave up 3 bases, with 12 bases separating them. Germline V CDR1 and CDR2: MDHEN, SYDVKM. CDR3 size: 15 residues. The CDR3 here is CASSYDQGSNEKLFF. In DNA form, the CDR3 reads TGTGCCAGCAGTTATGATCAGGGATCTAATGAAAAACTGTTTTTT.

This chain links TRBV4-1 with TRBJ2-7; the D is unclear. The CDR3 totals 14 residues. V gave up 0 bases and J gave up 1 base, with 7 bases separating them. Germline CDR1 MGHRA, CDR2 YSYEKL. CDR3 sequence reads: CASSQDRGSYEQYF. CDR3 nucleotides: TGCGCCAGCAGCCAAGATAGAGGATCCTACGAGCAGTACTTC.

This CDR3 reads CASSPVSYEQYF. The CDR3 DNA sequence: TGTGCCAGCAGCCCCGTTTCCTACGAGCAGTACTTC. V is TRBV5-8 and J is TRBJ2-7; D ambiguous. CDR3 length equals 12 residues. V was cut by 4 bases and J by 1 base, with 6 bases left in between. From germline, CDR1 is SGHTS and CDR2 YDEGEE.

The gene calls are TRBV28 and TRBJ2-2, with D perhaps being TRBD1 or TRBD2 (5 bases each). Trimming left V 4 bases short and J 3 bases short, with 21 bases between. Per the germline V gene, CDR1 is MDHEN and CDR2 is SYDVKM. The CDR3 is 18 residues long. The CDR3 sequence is CASSSPRDASPYTGELFF. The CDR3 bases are TGTGCCAGCAGTTCCCCCCGGGACGCCAGCCCTTACACCGGGGAGCTGTTTTTT.

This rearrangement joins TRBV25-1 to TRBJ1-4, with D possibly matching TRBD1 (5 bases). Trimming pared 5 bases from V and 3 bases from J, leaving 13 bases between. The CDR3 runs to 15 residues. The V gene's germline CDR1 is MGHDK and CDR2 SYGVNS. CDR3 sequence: CASSLGGTANEKLFF. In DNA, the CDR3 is TGTGCCAGCAGTTTGGGGGGTACGGCTAATGAAAAACTGTTTTTT.

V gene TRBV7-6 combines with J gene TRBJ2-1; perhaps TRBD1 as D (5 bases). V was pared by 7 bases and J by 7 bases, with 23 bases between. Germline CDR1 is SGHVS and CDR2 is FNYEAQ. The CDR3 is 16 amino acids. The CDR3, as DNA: TGTGCCAGCAACCTCATGGGAAGGGGCGGTTTGAATGAGCAGTTCTTC. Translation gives CASNLMGRGGLNEQFF.

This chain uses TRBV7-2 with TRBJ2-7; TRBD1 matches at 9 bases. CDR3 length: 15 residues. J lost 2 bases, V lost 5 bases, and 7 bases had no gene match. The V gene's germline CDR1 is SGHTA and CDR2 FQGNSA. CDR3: CASSQPGQGPYEQYF. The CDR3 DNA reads TGTGCCAGCAGCCAACCGGGACAGGGCCCCTACGAGCAGTACTTC.

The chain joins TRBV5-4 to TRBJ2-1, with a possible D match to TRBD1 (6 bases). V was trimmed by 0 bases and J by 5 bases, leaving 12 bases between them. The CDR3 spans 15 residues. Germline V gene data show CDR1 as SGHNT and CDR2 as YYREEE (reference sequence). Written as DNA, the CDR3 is TGTGCCAGCAGCTTGGAACAGGGCTCGCACAATGAGCAGTTCTTC. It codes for CASSLEQGSHNEQFF.

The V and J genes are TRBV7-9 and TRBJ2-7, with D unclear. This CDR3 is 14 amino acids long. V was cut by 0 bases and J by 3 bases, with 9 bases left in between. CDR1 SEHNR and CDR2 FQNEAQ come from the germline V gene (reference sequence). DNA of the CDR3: TGTGCCAGCAGCTTAGCCGAGGAGAGCTACGAGCAGTACTTC. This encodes CASSLAEESYEQYF.

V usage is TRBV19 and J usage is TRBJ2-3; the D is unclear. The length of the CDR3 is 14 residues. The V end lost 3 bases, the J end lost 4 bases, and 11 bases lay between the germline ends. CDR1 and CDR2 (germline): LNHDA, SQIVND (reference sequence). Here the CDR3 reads CASSILPGADTQYF. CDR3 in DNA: TGTGCCAGTAGTATCCTCCCTGGGGCAGATACGCAGTATTTT.

CDR3 amino acids: CASSFTTGTGGSEQYF. The DNA for the CDR3 is TGTGCCAGCAGTTTCACCACCGGGACAGGGGGGTCGGAGCAGTACTTC. The chain has TRBV7-2 and TRBJ2-7, with 11 bases lining up with TRBD1. CDR3 length: 16 amino acids. The germline V gene encodes CDR1 SGHTA and CDR2 FQGNSA. Germline trimming cut 6 bases from V and 7 bases from J; bases unmatched to any gene: 14.

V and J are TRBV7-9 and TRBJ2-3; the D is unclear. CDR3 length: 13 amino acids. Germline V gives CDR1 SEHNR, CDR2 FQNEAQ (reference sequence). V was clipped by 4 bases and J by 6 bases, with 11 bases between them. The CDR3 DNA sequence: TGTGCCAGCAGCTCCCCGCAACAGGATACGCAGTATTTT. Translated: CASSSPQQDTQYF.

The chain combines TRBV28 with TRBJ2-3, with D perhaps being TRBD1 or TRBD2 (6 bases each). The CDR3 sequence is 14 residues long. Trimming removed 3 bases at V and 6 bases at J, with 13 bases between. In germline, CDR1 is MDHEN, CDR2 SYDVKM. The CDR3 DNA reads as TGTGCCAGCAGTTTGGAGGGGGGTCTGGATACGCAGTATTTT. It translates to CASSLEGGLDTQYF.

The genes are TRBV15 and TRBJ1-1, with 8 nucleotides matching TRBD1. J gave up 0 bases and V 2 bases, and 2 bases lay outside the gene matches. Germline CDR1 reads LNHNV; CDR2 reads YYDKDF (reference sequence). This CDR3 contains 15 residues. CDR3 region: CATSRSGQVNTEAFF. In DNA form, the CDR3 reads TGTGCCACCAGCAGATCGGGACAGGTGAACACTGAAGCTTTCTTT.

DNA of the CDR3: TGTGCCAGCAGCCAAGTTAGACTGGGGGGTAGCTATGGCTACACCTTC. Amino acids: CASSQVRLGGSYGYTF. The genes are TRBV3-1 (or the pseudogene TRBV3-2) and TRBJ1-2; the D gene is possibly TRBD1 (5 bases). Germline values: CDR1 LGHDT, CDR2 YNNKEL (reference sequence). The CDR3 length is 16 residues. V lost 1 base to trimming and J lost 4 bases, with 16 bases between them.

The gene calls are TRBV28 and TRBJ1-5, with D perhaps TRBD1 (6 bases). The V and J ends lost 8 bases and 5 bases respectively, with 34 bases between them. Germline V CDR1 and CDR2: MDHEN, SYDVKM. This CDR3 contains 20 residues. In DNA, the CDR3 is TGTGCCAGCTTAAAAACGTTCGAGCGTCGGCTCCTTGGGGGCGATCAGCCCCAGCATTTT. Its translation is CASLKTFERRLLGGDQPQHF.